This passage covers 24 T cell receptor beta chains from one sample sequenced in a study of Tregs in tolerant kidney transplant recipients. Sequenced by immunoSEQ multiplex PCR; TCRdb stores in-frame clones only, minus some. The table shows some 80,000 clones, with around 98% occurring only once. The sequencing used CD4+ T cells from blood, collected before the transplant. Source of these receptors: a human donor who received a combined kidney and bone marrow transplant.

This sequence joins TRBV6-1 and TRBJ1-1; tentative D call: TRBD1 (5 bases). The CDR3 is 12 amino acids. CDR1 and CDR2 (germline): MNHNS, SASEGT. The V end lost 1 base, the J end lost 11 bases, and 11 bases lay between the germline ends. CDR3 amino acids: CASSEDGWGAFF. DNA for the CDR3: TGTGCCAGCAGTGAAGATGGGTGGGGCGCTTTCTTT.

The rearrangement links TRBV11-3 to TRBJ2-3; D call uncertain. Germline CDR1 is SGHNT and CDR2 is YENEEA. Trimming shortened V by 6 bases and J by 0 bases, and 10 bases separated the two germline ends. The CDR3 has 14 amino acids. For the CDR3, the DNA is TGTGCCAGCAGTCTAGACCGTAGCACAGATACGCAGTATTTT. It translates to CASSLDRSTDTQYF.

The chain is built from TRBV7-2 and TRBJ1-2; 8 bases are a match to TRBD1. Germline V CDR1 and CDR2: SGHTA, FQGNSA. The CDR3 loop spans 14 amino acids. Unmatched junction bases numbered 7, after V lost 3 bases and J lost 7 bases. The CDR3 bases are TGTGCCAGCAGCTTGGGGGCAGGGGGCGTTGGCTACACCTTC. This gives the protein CASSLGAGGVGYTF.

In DNA, the CDR3 is TGTGCCAGCTCACCTAGGACAGGTTCCCACGAGCAGTACTTC. Its translation is CASSPRTGSHEQYF. The chain recombines TRBV18 with TRBJ2-7; 7 nucleotides match TRBD1. Germline CDR1 is KGHSH and CDR2 is LQKENI. This CDR3 region has 14 residues. The J segment lost 5 bases and the V segment lost 3 bases, leaving 7 bases of the junction unmatched.

The CDR3 loop is CASSRSRTSDEQYF. The DNA for the CDR3 is TGCGCCAGCAGCCGCTCGCGTACAAGCGACGAGCAGTACTTC. V usage is TRBV4-1 and J usage is TRBJ2-7; no clear D. The ends were cut back, 4 bases at V and 5 bases at J, with 15 bases in the middle. This CDR3 has 14 amino acids. CDR1 and CDR2 from the germline V gene are MGHRA and YSYEKL.

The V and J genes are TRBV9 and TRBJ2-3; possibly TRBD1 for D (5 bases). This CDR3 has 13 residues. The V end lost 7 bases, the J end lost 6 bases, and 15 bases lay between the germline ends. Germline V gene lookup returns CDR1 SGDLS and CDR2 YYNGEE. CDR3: CASAWTSFDTQYF. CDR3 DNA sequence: TGTGCCAGCGCCTGGACAAGTTTCGATACGCAGTATTTT.

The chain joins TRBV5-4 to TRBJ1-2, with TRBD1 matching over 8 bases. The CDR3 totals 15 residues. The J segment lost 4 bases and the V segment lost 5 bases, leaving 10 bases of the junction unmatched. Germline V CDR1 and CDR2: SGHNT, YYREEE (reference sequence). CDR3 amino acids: CASSRTGPGGYGYTF. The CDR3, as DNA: TGTGCCAGCAGTAGGACAGGGCCAGGCGGCTATGGCTACACCTTC.

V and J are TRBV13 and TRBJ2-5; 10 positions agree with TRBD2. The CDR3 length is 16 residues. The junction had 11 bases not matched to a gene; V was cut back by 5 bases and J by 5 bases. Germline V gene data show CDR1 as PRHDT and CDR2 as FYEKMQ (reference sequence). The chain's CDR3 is CASSLKRTAGGETQYF. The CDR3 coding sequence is TGTGCCAGCAGCCTCAAGCGGACAGCGGGGGGGGAGACCCAGTACTTC.

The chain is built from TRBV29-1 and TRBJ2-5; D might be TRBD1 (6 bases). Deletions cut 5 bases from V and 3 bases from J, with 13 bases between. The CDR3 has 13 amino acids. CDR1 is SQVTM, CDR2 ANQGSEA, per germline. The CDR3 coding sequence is TGCAGCGTTTTTAGGGCAGGGGAAGAGACCCAGTACTTC. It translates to CSVFRAGEETQYF.

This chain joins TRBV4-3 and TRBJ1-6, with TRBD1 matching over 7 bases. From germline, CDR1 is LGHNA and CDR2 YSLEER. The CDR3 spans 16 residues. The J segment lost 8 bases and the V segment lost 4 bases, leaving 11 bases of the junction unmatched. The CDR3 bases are TGCGCCAGCAGCCTTTCGTACCGGGACAGCTATTCACCCCTCCACTTT. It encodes CASSLSYRDSYSPLHF.

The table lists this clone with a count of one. The CDR3 protein is CASSPEGPGNEQFF. The CDR3 DNA reads TGCGCCAGCAGCCCCGAAGGCCCGGGGAATGAGCAGTTCTTC. The chain links TRBV4-1 to TRBJ2-1; weak D call: TRBD2 (5 bases). Between the trimmed V and J ends, which lost 4 bases and 7 bases, there was a span of 14 bases. The V gene's germline CDR1 is MGHRA and CDR2 YSYEKL. This CDR3 has 14 residues.

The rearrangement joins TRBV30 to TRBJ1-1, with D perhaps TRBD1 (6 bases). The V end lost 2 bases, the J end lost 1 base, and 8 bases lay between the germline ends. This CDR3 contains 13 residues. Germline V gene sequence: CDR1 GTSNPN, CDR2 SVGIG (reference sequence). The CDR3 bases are TGTGCCTGGAGTTCACAGGGGAACACTGAAGCTTTCTTT. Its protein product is CAWSSQGNTEAFF.

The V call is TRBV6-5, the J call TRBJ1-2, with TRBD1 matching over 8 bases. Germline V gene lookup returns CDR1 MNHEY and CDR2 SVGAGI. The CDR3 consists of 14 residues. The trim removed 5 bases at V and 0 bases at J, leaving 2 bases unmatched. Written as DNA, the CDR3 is TGTGCCAGCAGTCCGGGACAGGCTAACTATGGCTACACCTTC. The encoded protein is CASSPGQANYGYTF.

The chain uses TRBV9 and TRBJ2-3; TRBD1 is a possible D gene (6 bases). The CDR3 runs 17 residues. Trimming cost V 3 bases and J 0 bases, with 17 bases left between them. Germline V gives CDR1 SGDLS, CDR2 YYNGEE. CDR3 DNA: TGTGCCAGCAGCGCCTTTTCGACAGGCCCTAGCACAGATACGCAGTATTTT. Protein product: CASSAFSTGPSTDTQYF. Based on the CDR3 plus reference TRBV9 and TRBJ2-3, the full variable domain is DSGVTQTPKHLITATGQRVTLRCSPRSGDLSVYWYQQSLDQGLQFLIQYYNGEERAKGNILERFSAQQFPDLHSELNLSSLELGDSALYFCASSAFSTGPSTDTQYFGPGTRLTVL.

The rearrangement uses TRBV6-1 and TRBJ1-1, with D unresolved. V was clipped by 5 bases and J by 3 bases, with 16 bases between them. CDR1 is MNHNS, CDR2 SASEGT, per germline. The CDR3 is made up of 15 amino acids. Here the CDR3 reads CASSRIPGWDTEAFF. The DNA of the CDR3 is TGTGCCAGCAGTCGAATACCCGGGTGGGACACTGAAGCTTTCTTT.

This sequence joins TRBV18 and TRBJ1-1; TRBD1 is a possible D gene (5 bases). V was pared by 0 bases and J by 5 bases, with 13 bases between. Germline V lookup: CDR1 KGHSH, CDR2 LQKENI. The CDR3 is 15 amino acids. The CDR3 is CASSPPSGMRTEAFF. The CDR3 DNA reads TGTGCCAGCTCACCACCTTCAGGGATGAGGACTGAAGCTTTCTTT. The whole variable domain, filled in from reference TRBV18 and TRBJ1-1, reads NAGVMQNPRHLVRRRGQEARLRCSPMKGHSHVYWYRQLPEEGLKFMVYLQKENIIDESGMPKERFSAEFPKEGPSILRIQQVVRGDSAAYFCASSPPSGMRTEAFFGQGTRLTVV.

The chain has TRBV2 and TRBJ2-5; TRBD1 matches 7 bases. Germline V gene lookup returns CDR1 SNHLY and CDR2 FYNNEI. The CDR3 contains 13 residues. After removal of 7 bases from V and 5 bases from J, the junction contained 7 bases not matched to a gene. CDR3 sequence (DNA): TGTGCCAGCAACGGACAGGACGAGGAGACCCAGTACTTC. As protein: CASNGQDEETQYF.

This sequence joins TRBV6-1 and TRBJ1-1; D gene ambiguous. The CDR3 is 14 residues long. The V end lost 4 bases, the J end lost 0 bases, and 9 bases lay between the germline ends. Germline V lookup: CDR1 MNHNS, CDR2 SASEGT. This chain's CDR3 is CASSALSLNTEAFF. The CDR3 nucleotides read TGTGCCAGCAGTGCGCTCAGTTTGAACACTGAAGCTTTCTTT.

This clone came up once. The CDR3 here is CASSPRRPGELFF. CDR3 nucleotide sequence: TGTGCCAGCAGCCCGAGGAGACCCGGGGAGCTGTTTTTT. The chain is built from TRBV9 and TRBJ2-2; unclear D gene. The CDR3 is 13 amino acids. Trimming cost V 4 bases and J 6 bases, with 10 bases left between them. CDR1 SGDLS and CDR2 YYNGEE come from the germline V gene.

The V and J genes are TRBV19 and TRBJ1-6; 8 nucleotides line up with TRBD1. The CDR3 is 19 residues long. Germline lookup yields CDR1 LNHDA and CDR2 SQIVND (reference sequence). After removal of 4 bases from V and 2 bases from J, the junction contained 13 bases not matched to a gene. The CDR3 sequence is CASSTPTGGMLPYNSPLHF. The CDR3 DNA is TGTGCCAGTAGTACACCTACAGGGGGAATGTTACCCTATAATTCACCCCTCCACTTT.

CDR3 amino acids: CASSLLWDRVYSNQPQHF. CDR3 coding DNA: TGCGCCAGCAGCTTGTTGTGGGACAGGGTCTATAGCAATCAGCCCCAGCATTTT. The chain has TRBV5-1 and TRBJ1-5, with TRBD1 matching over 9 bases. J gave up 0 bases and V 1 base, and 8 bases lay outside the gene matches. The CDR3 loop spans 18 amino acids. Looked up from germline, CDR1 is SGHRS and CDR2 is YFSETQ.

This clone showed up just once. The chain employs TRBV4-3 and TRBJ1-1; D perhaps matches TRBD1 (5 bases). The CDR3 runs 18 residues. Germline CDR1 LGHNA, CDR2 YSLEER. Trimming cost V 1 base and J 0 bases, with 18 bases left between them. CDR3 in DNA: TGCGCCAGCAGCCAAGCCCTGGGGCGGGGATTATTGAACACTGAAGCTTTCTTT. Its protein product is CASSQALGRGLLNTEAFF.

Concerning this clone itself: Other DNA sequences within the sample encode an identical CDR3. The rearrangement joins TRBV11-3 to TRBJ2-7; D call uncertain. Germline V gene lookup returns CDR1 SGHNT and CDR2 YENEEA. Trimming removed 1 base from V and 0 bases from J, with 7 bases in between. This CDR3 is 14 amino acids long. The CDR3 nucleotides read TGTGCCAGCAGCTTAGGATTGAGCTCCTACGAGCAGTACTTC. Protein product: CASSLGLSSYEQYF.

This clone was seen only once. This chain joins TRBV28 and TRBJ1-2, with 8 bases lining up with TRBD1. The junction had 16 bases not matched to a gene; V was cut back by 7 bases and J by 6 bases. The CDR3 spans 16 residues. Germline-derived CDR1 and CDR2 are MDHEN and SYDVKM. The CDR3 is CASIGGAGGDFNGYTF. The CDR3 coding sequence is TGTGCCAGCATTGGGGGGGCAGGGGGCGATTTCAATGGCTACACCTTC.